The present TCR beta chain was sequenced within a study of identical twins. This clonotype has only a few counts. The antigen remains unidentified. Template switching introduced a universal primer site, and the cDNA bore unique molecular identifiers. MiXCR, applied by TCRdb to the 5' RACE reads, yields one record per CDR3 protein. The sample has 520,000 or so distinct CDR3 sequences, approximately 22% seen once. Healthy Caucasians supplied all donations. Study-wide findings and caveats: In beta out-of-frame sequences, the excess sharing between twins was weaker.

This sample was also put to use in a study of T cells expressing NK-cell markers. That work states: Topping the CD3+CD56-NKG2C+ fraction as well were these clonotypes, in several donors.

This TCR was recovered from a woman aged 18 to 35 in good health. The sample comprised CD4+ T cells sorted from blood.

The CDR3 coding sequence is TGCAGTGCTAGCGGGACTAGCGGGGGGATTGGGAGCACAGATACGCAGTATTTT. Residues: CSASGTSGGIGSTDTQYF. V and J are TRBV20-1 and TRBJ2-3; TRBD2 agrees at 15 bases. This CDR3 is 18 amino acids long. The junction had 7 bases not matched to a gene; V was cut back by 3 bases and J by 0 bases. The V gene's germline CDR1 is DFQATT and CDR2 SNEGSKA (reference sequence).